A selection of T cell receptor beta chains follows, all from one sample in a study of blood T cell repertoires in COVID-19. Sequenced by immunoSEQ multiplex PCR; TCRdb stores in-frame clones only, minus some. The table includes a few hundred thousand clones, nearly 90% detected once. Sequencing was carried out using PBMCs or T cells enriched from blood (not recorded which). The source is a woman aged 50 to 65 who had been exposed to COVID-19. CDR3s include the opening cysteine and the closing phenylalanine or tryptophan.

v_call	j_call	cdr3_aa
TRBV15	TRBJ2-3	CATSSHGQGPDTQYF
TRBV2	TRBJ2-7	CASSAQTSGGKVYEQYF
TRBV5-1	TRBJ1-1	CASSSTGGNTEAFF
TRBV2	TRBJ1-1	CASSSPLDGRGAFF
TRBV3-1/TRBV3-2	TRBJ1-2	CASSQGGRTAFYGYTF
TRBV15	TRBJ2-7	CATSPSKAVAGGMKYF
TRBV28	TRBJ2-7	CASSDRTTQTLEQYF
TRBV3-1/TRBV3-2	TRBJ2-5	CASSQRGLAVATQYF
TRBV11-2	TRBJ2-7	CASSASSRSEQYF
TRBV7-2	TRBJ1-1	CASSLRGGWTEAFF
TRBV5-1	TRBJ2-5	CASSGWGRTVQETQYF
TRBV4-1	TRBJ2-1	CASSQESRVDNEQFF
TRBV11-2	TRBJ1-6	CASSYAGGPIPHSPLHF
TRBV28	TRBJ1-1	CASSLGTGGGLNTEAFF
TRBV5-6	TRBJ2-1	CASSDQTSGGHEQFF
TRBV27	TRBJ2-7	CASRTGVAYEQYF
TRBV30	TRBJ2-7	CAWSVGSGIPYEQYF
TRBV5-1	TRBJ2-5	CASSLADTGFQETQYF
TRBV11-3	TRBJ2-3	CASSDQIPGGQTDTQYF
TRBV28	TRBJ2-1	CASTRTGGIHEQFF
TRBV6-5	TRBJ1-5	CATRQAGNQPQHF
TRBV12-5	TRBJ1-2	CASGAGQGVAGYTF
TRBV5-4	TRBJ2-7	CASSLLGTASENEQYF